The text below deals with one T cell receptor beta chain. Cells designated naive CD8 were CD45RO-negative and were positively selected for CCR7, with terminally differentiated effector memory CD45RA+ cells excluded. Only in-frame clones appear in the TCRdb table, and some are missing; sequencing was by immunoSEQ multiplex PCR. This table holds millions of clones, approximately 95% found once. The data stem from a study of shared clonotypes between healthy human individuals. V was shortened by 7 bases and J by 0 bases, with 10 bases between the two germline ends. The CDR3 consists of 14 residues. From germline, CDR1 is MNHEY and CDR2 SVGAGI.

This TCR came from a man aged 18 to 29 in good health. The rearrangement uses TRBV6-5 and TRBJ1-3; the D gene is possibly TRBD1 (6 bases). Sequenced material: naive CD8+ T cells sorted from blood. Here the CDR3 DNA reads TGTGCCAGCACTACAGGGACCTCTGGAAACACCATATATTTT. It encodes CASTTGTSGNTIYF.